The 32 T cell receptor beta chains in this list originate from one sample, sequenced in a study of OX40 agonist ivuxolimab in advanced cancers. The repertoire was sequenced with immunoSEQ multiplex PCR; TCRdb's copy has only in-frame clones and lacks some. Of about 99,000 clones listed, around 94% are singletons. The material sequenced was CD4+ or CD8+ T cells sorted from blood, taken in a trial of the OX40 agonist ivuxolimab. Every receptor here comes from an adult with an advanced solid tumor such as melanoma, head and neck, liver or kidney cancer.

In its sample, this clone was seen once. The chain combines TRBV18 with TRBJ1-4, with TRBD1 as a possible D gene (6 bases). This CDR3 spans 15 amino acids. Trimming took 2 bases from V and 8 from J, leaving 15 bases between them. Germline CDR1 reads KGHSH; CDR2 reads LQKENI. The CDR3 DNA is TGTGCCAGCTCACCAGGGACGGGACATTCCGAAAAACTGTTTTTT. It codes for CASSPGTGHSEKLFF.

On this clone itself: The junction shows a germline mismatch at one end, possibly a read error. V gene TRBV6-6 combines with J gene TRBJ1-2; D perhaps matches TRBD1 (5 bases). Germline loops: CDR1 MNHNY, CDR2 SVGAGI (reference sequence). CDR3 size: 13 residues. CDR3 sequence (DNA): TGTGCCAGCAGTTACTCTCTAGACGGACATGGAAACTTC. Its translation: CASSYSLDGHGNF.

The chain combines TRBV9 with TRBJ2-7; D call uncertain. Germline loops: CDR1 SGDLS, CDR2 YYNGEE. Trimming shortened V by 4 bases and J by 6 bases, and 14 bases separated the two germline ends. This CDR3 comprises 13 residues. The CDR3 nucleotides read TGTGCCAGCAGCCACCGATGGGAAGGCGAGCAGTACTTC. This codes for CASSHRWEGEQYF. Using reference TRBV9 and TRBJ2-7 for the parts outside the CDR3, the full variable domain is DSGVTQTPKHLITATGQRVTLRCSPRSGDLSVYWYQQSLDQGLQFLIQYYNGEERAKGNILERFSAQQFPDLHSELNLSSLELGDSALYFCASSHRWEGEQYFGPGTRLTVT.

The gene calls are TRBV4-3 and TRBJ2-1; TRBD2 might be the D (5 bases). Trimming took 2 bases from V and 6 from J, leaving 17 bases between them. This CDR3 is 16 amino acids long. Germline V CDR1 and CDR2: LGHNA, YSLEER. CDR3 sequence (DNA): TGCGCCAGCAGCCAAAACCATCCCCCGAGCGGCAATGAGCAGTTCTTC. Amino acid sequence: CASSQNHPPSGNEQFF.

The chain couples TRBV6-1 to TRBJ1-4; D is perhaps TRBD1 (5 bases). Trimming took off 2 bases at V and 6 bases at J, with 13 bases between the two ends. Germline lookup yields CDR1 MNHNS and CDR2 SASEGT. The CDR3 runs 15 residues. The CDR3 region has the DNA TGTGCCAGCAGTGAAACGGGGGGTCGCTATGAAAAACTGTTTTTT. It yields the protein CASSETGGRYEKLFF.

The chain recombines TRBV19 with TRBJ2-7; possibly TRBD2 for D (6 bases). The CDR3 is 15 residues long. Trimming took off 9 bases at V and 1 base at J, with 19 bases between the two ends. The germline V gene encodes CDR1 LNHDA and CDR2 SQIVND (reference sequence). The CDR3: CASSQEGTESYEQYF. DNA for the CDR3: TGTGCCAGCTCCCAGGAGGGGACGGAATCCTACGAGCAGTACTTC. The variable domain in full, with the rest retrieved from reference TRBV19 and TRBJ2-7, is DGGITQSPKYLFRKEGQNVTLSCEQNLNHDAMYWYRQDPGQGLRLIYYSQIVNDFQKGDIAEGYSVSREKKESFPLTVTSAQKNPTAFYLCASSQEGTESYEQYFGPGTRLTVT.

The genes are TRBV29-1 and TRBJ2-5; TRBD2 matches 8 bases. With 6 bases clipped from V and 5 bases from J, the junction kept 20 bases outside the gene matches. This CDR3 contains 17 residues. CDR1 and CDR2 (germline): SQVTM, ANQGSEA. This CDR3 is CSVFNLGGRLLGETQYF. CDR3 coding DNA: TGCAGCGTGTTCAACCTTGGCGGGAGGTTGCTGGGTGAGACCCAGTACTTC.

V usage is TRBV4-1 and J usage is TRBJ2-7, with D unresolved. Germline CDR1 reads MGHRA; CDR2 reads YSYEKL. The CDR3 loop spans 14 amino acids. Trimming took 4 bases from V and 2 from J, leaving 12 bases between them. The CDR3 DNA reads as TGCGCCAGCAGCCTCTGGACGGATACCTACGAGCAGTACTTC. Translation: CASSLWTDTYEQYF.

The chain employs TRBV7-2 and TRBJ1-2, with 7 bases aligning to TRBD1. This CDR3 has 14 residues. V gave up 3 bases and J gave up 5 bases; unmatched junction bases: 6. Germline-derived CDR1 and CDR2 are SGHTA and FQGNSA. CDR3 protein: CASSFEGATYGYTF. CDR3 nucleotide sequence: TGTGCCAGCAGCTTCGAGGGGGCGACGTATGGCTACACCTTC.

This rearrangement joins TRBV5-5 to TRBJ1-2; TRBD1 matches 7 bases. Germline assignment: CDR1 SGHKS and CDR2 YYEKEE (reference sequence). The CDR3 has 13 amino acids. The ends lost 4 bases at V and 7 bases at J; junction bases unmatched: 7. CDR3 coding DNA: TGTGCCAGCAGCCCAACAGGGGTCCTTGGCTACACCTTC. It specifies CASSPTGVLGYTF.

V usage is TRBV7-2 and J usage is TRBJ2-7; D is perhaps TRBD2 (6 bases). CDR1 is SGHTA and CDR2 is FQGNSA in the germline V gene. V lost 5 bases and J 3 bases, leaving 17 bases between the germline ends. The CDR3 is 15 residues long. The CDR3 region is CASSLGDAGFYEQYF. In nucleotides, the CDR3 is TGTGCCAGCAGCCTGGGGGACGCGGGGTTCTACGAGCAGTACTTC.

The CDR3 nucleotides read TGTGCCAGCACCTCAACCGCCGGCAGCGACTATGGCTACACCTTC. This translates into CASTSTAGSDYGYTF. The chain links TRBV7-2 to TRBJ1-2; D gene unclear. Germline V gene lookup returns CDR1 SGHTA and CDR2 FQGNSA. There are 15 residues in the CDR3. Between the trimmed V and J ends, which lost 7 bases and 3 bases, there was a span of 18 bases.

This chain links TRBV5-4 with TRBJ2-5; D is unclear. CDR3 length: 13 amino acids. Trimming took off 4 bases at V and 1 base at J, with 8 bases between the two ends. The germline V gene has CDR1 SGHNT and CDR2 YYREEE (reference sequence). CDR3: CASSPATQETQYF. CDR3 DNA sequence: TGTGCCAGCAGCCCCGCGACCCAAGAGACCCAGTACTTC.

CDR3 in amino acids: CASKGEETQYF. The DNA of the CDR3 is TGTGCCAGCAAGGGTGAGGAGACCCAGTACTTC. J is TRBJ2-5 and V is TRBV5-6; D gene ambiguous. Trimming left V 6 bases short and J 5 bases short, with 8 bases between. CDR3 length: 11 residues. The V gene's germline CDR1 is SGHDT and CDR2 YYEEEE.

Here the CDR3 DNA reads TGTGCCAGCAGGCCGACGGGACAACAAGGGAATTCACCCCTCCACTTT. This encodes CASRPTGQQGNSPLHF. The chain employs TRBV28 and TRBJ1-6; D possibly corresponds to TRBD1 (6 bases). Trimming removed 6 bases from V and 7 bases from J, with 19 bases in between. CDR1 and CDR2 from the germline V gene are MDHEN and SYDVKM. The CDR3 has 16 amino acids.

The chain employs TRBV10-3 and TRBJ2-1; TRBD2 matches at 8 bases. The CDR3 runs to 16 residues. V lost 6 bases and J lost 0; bases outside the gene matches: 7. The V gene's germline CDR1 is ENHRY and CDR2 SYGVKD. The CDR3 sequence: CAIRTSVQSSYNEQFF. The CDR3 region has the DNA TGTGCCATCAGGACTAGCGTCCAAAGCTCCTACAATGAGCAGTTCTTC.

V gene TRBV7-6 combines with J gene TRBJ2-6; 10 nucleotides line up with TRBD1. Germline V CDR1 and CDR2: SGHVS, FNYEAQ. The CDR3 totals 20 residues. V gave up 7 bases and J gave up 2 bases; unmatched junction bases: 17. The CDR3, as DNA: TGTGCCAGCACCCACATGTTCCCGGGACAGGGGAAGACTGGGGCCAACGTCCTGACTTTC. Translation gives CASTHMFPGQGKTGANVLTF. Based on the CDR3 plus reference TRBV7-6 and TRBJ2-6, the full variable domain is GAGVSQSPRYKVTKRGQDVALRCDPISGHVSLYWYRQALGQGPEFLTYFNYEAQQDKSGLPNDRFSAERPEGSISTLTIQRTEQRDSAMYRCASTHMFPGQGKTGANVLTFGAGSRLTVL.

The chain uses TRBV9 and TRBJ1-2, with TRBD1 identical over 8 bases. This CDR3 contains 15 residues. The germline V gene encodes CDR1 SGDLS and CDR2 YYNGEE. The J segment lost 7 bases and the V segment lost 3 bases, leaving 11 bases of the junction unmatched. The CDR3 DNA follows: TGTGCCAGCAGCGCCCGGACAGGGAGCATTGGTGGCTACACCTTC. Its translation is CASSARTGSIGGYTF.

The V and J genes are TRBV18 and TRBJ1-2, with D perhaps matching TRBD1 (5 bases). This CDR3 has 15 amino acids. CDR1 and CDR2 (germline): KGHSH, LQKENI. Trimming took off 4 bases at V and 2 bases at J, with 14 bases between the two ends. The CDR3 is CASSHAAGSNYGYTF. CDR3 sequence (DNA): TGTGCCAGCTCACACGCGGCAGGGTCCAACTATGGCTACACCTTC.

V is TRBV27 and J is TRBJ1-5; 8 bases match TRBD1. Per the germline V gene, CDR1 is MNHEY and CDR2 is SMNVEV (reference sequence). The CDR3 runs to 16 residues. Trimming at V came to 4 bases and at J to 9 bases, leaving 14 bases not matched to a gene. The CDR3 coding sequence is TGTGCCAGCAGTTCGTCCCAGGGGGCGAGCTTTCGGCCCCAGCATTTT. Its translation is CASSSSQGASFRPQHF.

The V call is TRBV5-1, the J call TRBJ1-3; 7 bases fit TRBD1. V was pared by 8 bases and J by 0 bases, with 5 bases of the junction left unmatched. The CDR3 length is 14 residues. CDR1 and CDR2 from the germline V gene are SGHRS and YFSETQ. The CDR3 is CASSTGSSGNTIYF. As DNA, the CDR3 is TGCGCCAGTTCGACAGGGAGCTCTGGAAACACCATATATTTT.

The chain recombines TRBV10-1 with TRBJ1-1; TRBD1 is a possible D gene (5 bases). V was clipped by 2 bases and J by 7 bases, with 8 bases between them. Germline V CDR1 and CDR2: WNHNN, SYGVQD (reference sequence). This CDR3 comprises 12 residues. CDR3 DNA: TGCGCCAGCAGTGAGACAGGCCGTGAAGCTTTCTTT. The encoded protein is CASSETGREAFF.

Regarding this clone: One end of the junction varies from germline; a read error may be responsible. This sequence joins TRBV18 and TRBJ2-5; D possibly uses TRBD1 or TRBD2 (5 bases each). TRBJ2-7 matches the DNA end more closely, so the J call is doubtful. There are 17 residues in the CDR3. The V gene's germline CDR1 is KGHSH and CDR2 LQKENI. The CDR3, as DNA: TGTGCCAGCACACCACCCATTTCCGGGACCGGCCGGTCCGAGCAGTACTTC. Translated: CASTPPISGTGRSEQYF.

This chain connects TRBV6-6 to TRBJ1-4; a possible D gene is TRBD1 (6 bases). The length of the CDR3 is 15 residues. CDR1 and CDR2 from the germline V gene are MNHNY and SVGAGI (reference sequence). The V gene lost 2 bases and the J gene lost 1 base, with 8 bases spanning the gap. The CDR3 region is CASSYKGGTNEKLFF. As DNA, the CDR3 is TGTGCCAGCAGTTACAAGGGGGGAACTAATGAAAAACTGTTTTTT.

This clone was detected once. The chain joins TRBV30 to TRBJ1-1; D possibly corresponds to TRBD1 (5 bases). V was clipped by 2 bases and J by 4 bases, with 26 bases between them. Germline values: CDR1 GTSNPN, CDR2 SVGIG (reference sequence). The CDR3 runs to 18 residues. Written as DNA, the CDR3 is TGTGCCTGGAGTCCACCCGGGAAGTCCGCTTGGGGGACCACTGAAGCTTTCTTT. Translating gives CAWSPPGKSAWGTTEAFF.

The chain uses TRBV19 and TRBJ2-1; 14 bases match TRBD2. The germline V gene encodes CDR1 LNHDA and CDR2 SQIVND (reference sequence). This CDR3 spans 17 amino acids. After removal of 7 bases from V and 10 bases from J, the junction contained 15 bases not matched to a gene. The CDR3 region has the DNA TGTGCCAGTACCGAGACTAGCGGGAGGGCCCACCGCGCCGAGCAGTTCTTC. It translates to CASTETSGRAHRAEQFF.

The gene calls are TRBV25-1 and TRBJ1-5; D call uncertain. The germline gives CDR1 MGHDK, CDR2 SYGVNS. The CDR3 is 12 amino acids. Trimming took 3 bases from V and 7 from J, leaving 7 bases between them. CDR3 sequence: CASSDWYQPQHF. The CDR3 coding sequence is TGTGCCAGCAGTGATTGGTACCAGCCCCAGCATTTT.

V and J are TRBV27 and TRBJ2-3, with TRBD2 identical over 11 bases. The V segment lost 5 bases and the J segment 5 bases; nucleotides outside the gene matches: 6. The CDR3 totals 15 residues. In germline, CDR1 is MNHEY, CDR2 SMNVEV (reference sequence). The CDR3 DNA reads TGTGCCAGCAGTCTCACTAGCGGGGGAGGAGATACGCAGTATTTT. Its protein product is CASSLTSGGGDTQYF.

This clone was seen a single time. The chain joins TRBV4-1 to TRBJ1-2; D is undetermined. CDR1 and CDR2 from the germline V gene are MGHRA and YSYEKL. CDR3 length equals 14 residues. Trimming shortened V by 4 bases and J by 0 bases, and 9 bases separated the two germline ends. CDR3 in amino acids: CASSPPETNYGYTF. The CDR3 DNA follows: TGCGCCAGCAGCCCCCCCGAAACTAACTATGGCTACACCTTC.

The V call is TRBV5-1, the J call TRBJ1-1, with 8 positions matching TRBD1. CDR1 SGHRS and CDR2 YFSETQ come from the germline V gene. This CDR3 comprises 15 residues. Trimming took 7 bases from V and 5 from J; bases not matched to a gene: 13. As DNA, the CDR3 is TGCGCCAGCGGGACCGGACAGGGAGAGGGAACTGAAGCTTTCTTT. Residues: CASGTGQGEGTEAFF.

With respect to this clone: Within the sample, other DNA sequences also encode this same CDR3. V and J are TRBV7-2 and TRBJ2-1; D may be TRBD1 (6 bases). Per the germline V gene, CDR1 is SGHTA and CDR2 is FQGNSA. Trimming removed 2 bases at V and 5 bases at J, with 13 bases between. This CDR3 is built from 15 residues. The CDR3 sequence is CASSLMGHPDNEQFF. The DNA of the CDR3 is TGTGCCAGCAGCTTAATGGGACACCCCGACAATGAGCAGTTCTTC.

This clone qualifies as medium-sized (0.01 to 0.1%). This chain connects TRBV7-6 to TRBJ2-7; 10 bases align to TRBD2. The V gene end was trimmed by 4 bases and the J gene end by 5 bases; junction bases not matched to a gene: 8. Per germline, CDR1 SGHVS and CDR2 FNYEAQ. The CDR3 length is 15 residues. The CDR3: CASSSASGSGHEQYF. CDR3 bases: TGTGCCAGCAGCTCTGCTAGCGGGAGTGGCCACGAGCAGTACTTC.